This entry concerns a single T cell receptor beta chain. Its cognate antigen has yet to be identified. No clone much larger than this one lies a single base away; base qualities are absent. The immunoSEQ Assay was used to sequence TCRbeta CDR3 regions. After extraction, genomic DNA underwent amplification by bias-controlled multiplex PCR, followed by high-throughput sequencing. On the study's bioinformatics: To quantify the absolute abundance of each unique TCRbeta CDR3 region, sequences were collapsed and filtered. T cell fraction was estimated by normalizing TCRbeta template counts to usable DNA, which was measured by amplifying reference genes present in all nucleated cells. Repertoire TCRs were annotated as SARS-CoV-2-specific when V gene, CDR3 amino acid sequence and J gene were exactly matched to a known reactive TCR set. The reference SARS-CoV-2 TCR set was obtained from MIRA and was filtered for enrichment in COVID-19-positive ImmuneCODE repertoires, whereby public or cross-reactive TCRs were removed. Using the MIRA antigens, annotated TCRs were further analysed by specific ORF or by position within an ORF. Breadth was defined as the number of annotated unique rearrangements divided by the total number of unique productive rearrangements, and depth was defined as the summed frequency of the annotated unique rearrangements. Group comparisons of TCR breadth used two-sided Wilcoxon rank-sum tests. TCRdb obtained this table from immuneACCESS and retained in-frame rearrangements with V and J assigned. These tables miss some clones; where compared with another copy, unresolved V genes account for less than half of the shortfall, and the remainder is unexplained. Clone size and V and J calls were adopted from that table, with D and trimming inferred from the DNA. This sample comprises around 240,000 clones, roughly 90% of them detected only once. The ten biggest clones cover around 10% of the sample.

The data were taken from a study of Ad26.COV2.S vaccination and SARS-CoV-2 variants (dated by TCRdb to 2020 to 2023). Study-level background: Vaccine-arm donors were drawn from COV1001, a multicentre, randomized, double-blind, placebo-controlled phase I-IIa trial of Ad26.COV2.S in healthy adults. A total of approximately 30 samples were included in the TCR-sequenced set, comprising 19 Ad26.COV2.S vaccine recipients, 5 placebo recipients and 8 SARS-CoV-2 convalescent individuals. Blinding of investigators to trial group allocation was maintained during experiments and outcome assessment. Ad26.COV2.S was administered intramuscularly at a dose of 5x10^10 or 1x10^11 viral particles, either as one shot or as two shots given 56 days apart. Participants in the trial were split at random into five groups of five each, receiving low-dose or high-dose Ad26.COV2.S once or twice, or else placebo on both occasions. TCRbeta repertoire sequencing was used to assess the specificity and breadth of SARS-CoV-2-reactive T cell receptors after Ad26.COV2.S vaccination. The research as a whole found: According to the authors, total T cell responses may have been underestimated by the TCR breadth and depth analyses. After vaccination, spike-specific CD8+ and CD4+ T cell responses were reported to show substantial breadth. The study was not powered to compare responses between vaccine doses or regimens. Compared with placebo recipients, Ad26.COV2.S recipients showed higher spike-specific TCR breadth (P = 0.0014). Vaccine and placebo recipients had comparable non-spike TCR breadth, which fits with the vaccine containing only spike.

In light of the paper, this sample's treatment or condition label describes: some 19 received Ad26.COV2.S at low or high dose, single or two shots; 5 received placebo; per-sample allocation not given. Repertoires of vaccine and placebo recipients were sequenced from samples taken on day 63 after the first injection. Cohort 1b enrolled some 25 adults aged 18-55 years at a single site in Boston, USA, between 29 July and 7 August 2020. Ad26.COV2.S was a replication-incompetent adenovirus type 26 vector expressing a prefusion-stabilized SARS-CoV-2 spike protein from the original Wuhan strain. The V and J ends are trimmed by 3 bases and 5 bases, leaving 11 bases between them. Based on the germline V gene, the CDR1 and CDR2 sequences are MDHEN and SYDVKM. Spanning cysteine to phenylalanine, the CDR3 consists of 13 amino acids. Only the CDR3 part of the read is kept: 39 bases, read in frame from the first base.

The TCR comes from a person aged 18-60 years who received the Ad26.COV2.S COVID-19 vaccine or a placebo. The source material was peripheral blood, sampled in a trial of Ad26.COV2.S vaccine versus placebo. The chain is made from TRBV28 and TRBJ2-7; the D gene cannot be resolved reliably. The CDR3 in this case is CASSLGFADEQYF. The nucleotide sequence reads TGTGCCAGCAGTTTGGGATTCGCCGACGAGCAGTACTTC.